This TCR beta chain came from a study of cytomegalovirus exposure and HLA in healthy donors. About this clone: Its cognate antigen is unknown.

The PCR employed 60 Vbeta primers together with 13 Jbeta primers. Authors' data handling: There were 70 million to 95 million unique TCR beta chains by a later count, and about 12 million of them were shared. Clones were sequenced by immunoSEQ multiplex PCR, and TCRdb holds only the in-frame ones, with some missing. The D gene and trimming were derived from the DNA, and the V and J assignments and clone size from that table. Among some 190,000 clones, 87% were seen once, and the ten largest hold around 1%. Study findings and constraints: For TCR beta chains, V- and J-gene trimming was later linked to a missense DCLRE1C variant. Donors were assumed by presence/absence analyses to have roughly uniform sequencing depth.

Germline CDR1 and CDR2: MNHEY and SVGAGI. The CDR3 extends over 13 amino acids. With 0 bases removed from V and 6 bases from J, the gap between germline ends came to 6 bases. The sequencing sample was made of PBMCs. This rearrangement joins TRBV6-5 to TRBJ1-5, with D uncertain. The receptor comes from a boy younger than 10 in good health and CMV-seronegative. CDR3 amino acids: CASSYSSGQPQHF. The CDR3 nucleotides are TGTGCCAGCAGTTACTCCTCCGGTCAGCCCCAGCATTTT.